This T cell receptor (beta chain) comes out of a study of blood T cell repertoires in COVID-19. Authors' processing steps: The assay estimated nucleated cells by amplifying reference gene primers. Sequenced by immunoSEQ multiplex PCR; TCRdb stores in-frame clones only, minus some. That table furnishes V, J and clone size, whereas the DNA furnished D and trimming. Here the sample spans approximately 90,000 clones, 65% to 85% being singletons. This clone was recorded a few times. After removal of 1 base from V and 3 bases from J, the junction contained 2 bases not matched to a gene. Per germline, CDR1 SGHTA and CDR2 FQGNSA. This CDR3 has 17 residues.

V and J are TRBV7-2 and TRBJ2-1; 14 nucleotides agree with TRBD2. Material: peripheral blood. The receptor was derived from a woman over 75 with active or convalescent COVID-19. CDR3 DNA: TGTGCCAGCAGCTTAGTGGGGACTAGCGGGGGCTACAATGAGCAGTTCTTC. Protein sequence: CASSLVGTSGGYNEQFF.